Described below is a single T cell receptor (beta chain) sequence and its context. This receptor's antigen is unknown. Per-base quality was not reported, and no clone a single base away is much larger than it. These data belong to a study of blood T cell repertoires in COVID-19 (dated by TCRdb to 2020 to 2021). For the wider study: The collaborator samples originated in the United States, Italy and Spain and spanned the acute and convalescent phases of COVID-19. The prospective study material was composed of cDNA or gDNA derived from T cells, B-cell-depleted T cells, or PBMCs. Deeply sampled blood TCRbeta repertoires from subjects exposed to, actively infected with, or recovered from COVID-19 were included in the dataset. The repertoires were made available in a free public database intended to serve as a resource for research on the immune response to SARS-CoV-2. Samples came from the ongoing ImmuneRACE study (first 160 participants) plus 1,254 subjects from 6 global collaborators. Sample metadata almost always included a de-identified subject ID, COVID-19 status, age in years and sex. Where HLA class I and class II types were available, the types were taken from metadata supplied by the sample provider, not from assay-based typing.

At one collaborating source in Seattle, patients were enrolled during active infection and were followed longitudinally through the course of disease. Each collaborating institution followed its own protocols to collect whole blood in K2EDTA tubes. Collaborator samples were shipped for TCRbeta analysis as frozen whole blood, isolated PBMCs, or DNA extracted from either sample type. Including the terminal cysteine and phenylalanine, the CDR3 comprises 17 residues. Of the read, only the CDR3 DNA is kept; its 51 bases are in frame from base 1. V is trimmed back by 1 base and J by 2 bases, and the junction contains 6 bases that no gene match accounts for. In the germline V gene, CDR1 corresponds to MGHRA and CDR2 to YSYEKL. Results and caveats for the whole study, not just this receptor: The quantity of clinical and demographic metadata differed by source and by participant and was supplied without curation.

The immunoSEQ Assay, a bias-controlled multiplex PCR, was used to amplify TCRbeta CDR3 regions from genomic DNA. In the paper's pipeline: The number of nucleated cells in each sample was estimated from the amplification of reference gene primers within the assay. To quantify the absolute abundance of each unique TCRbeta CDR3 rearrangement, sequence reads were collapsed and filtered. Productive Simpson clonality was computed per sample as the square root of Simpson's diversity index over productive rearrangements. Sourced from immuneACCESS, this table was stored by TCRdb with only in-frame sequences that have V and J called. A share of the clones is absent; for the studies checked, an unresolved V gene accounts for under half, and the remainder has no known explanation. V and J calls and clone size are copied from that table; D and trimming were computed from the DNA. This sample gives tens of thousands of clones in total; roughly 91% of them show up just once. The ten largest clones represent approximately 0.56% of the sample.

The material sequenced was peripheral blood. The rearrangement combines TRBV4-1 with TRBJ1-4; 8 bases in between match TRBD1. This receptor was taken from a man between 45 and 60 years old with COVID-19, enrolled during active disease. The CDR3 region has the sequence CASSQAPDRGTNEKLFF. The DNA is TGCGCCAGCAGCCAAGCGCCCGACAGGGGCACTAATGAAAAACTGTTTTTT.